A single sample is the source of the 8 T cell receptor beta chains below, sequenced in a study of blood T cell repertoires in COVID-19. The table came from immunoSEQ multiplex PCR; TCRdb's copy has only in-frame clones and leaves some out. The sample includes around 250,000 clones, more than 75% seen only once; the top ten take 9% to 15%. Input material: peripheral blood. Every receptor here comes from a man older than 75 with acute or convalescent COVID-19.

This clone has just a few counts. The chain is built from TRBV4-1 and TRBJ2-7; 11 bases are a match to TRBD2. Looked up from germline, CDR1 is MGHRA and CDR2 is YSYEKL. V gave up 3 bases and J gave up 5 bases; unmatched junction bases: 6. The CDR3 spans 15 residues. The CDR3 loop reads CASSQTTSGNDEQYF. CDR3 nucleotide sequence: TGCGCCAGCAGCCAGACGACTAGCGGGAACGACGAGCAGTACTTC.

J is TRBJ2-1 and V is TRBV5-1; TRBD2 is a possible D gene (6 bases). The CDR3 totals 14 residues. Trimming removed 5 bases from V and 2 bases from J, with 11 bases in between. Germline lookup yields CDR1 SGHRS and CDR2 YFSETQ. The CDR3 bases are TGCGCCAGCAGATTCCGGGAGACCTACAATGAGCAGTTCTTC. Its translation: CASRFRETYNEQFF.

The V call is TRBV5-1, the J call TRBJ2-2, with 8 nucleotides matching TRBD1. Germline loops: CDR1 SGHRS, CDR2 YFSETQ. The CDR3 runs 17 residues. V was clipped by 1 base and J by 5 bases; unmatched bases: 10. The CDR3: CASSLTGGLSVTGELFF. In nucleotides, the CDR3 is TGCGCCAGCAGCTTGACAGGGGGTCTAAGCGTGACCGGGGAGCTGTTTTTT.

This chain joins TRBV29-1 and TRBJ2-3; D is uncertain. The CDR3 runs 13 residues. V lost 4 bases and J lost 1, with 9 bases in between. The germline V gene encodes CDR1 SQVTM and CDR2 ANQGSEA. CDR3 DNA sequence: TGCAGCGTTGTCACCCAGGGCACAGATACGCAGTATTTT. Translating it yields CSVVTQGTDTQYF.

This chain connects TRBV28 to TRBJ1-1, with D uncertain. The CDR3 is 11 residues long. Trimming left V 5 bases short and J 10 bases short, with 11 bases between. Germline V gene data show CDR1 as MDHEN and CDR2 as SYDVKM. The CDR3 loop is CASSPTVAAFF. CDR3 in DNA: TGTGCCAGCAGTCCAACGGTCGCAGCTTTCTTT.

The V call is TRBV28, the J call TRBJ1-3; D not resolved. Trimming cost V 10 bases and J 7 bases, with 17 bases left between them. Looked up from germline, CDR1 is MDHEN and CDR2 is SYDVKM. This CDR3 has 13 amino acids. The CDR3 DNA follows: TGTGCCACCAAGAGGTCTGGGAGCAACACCATATATTTT. Its protein product is CATKRSGSNTIYF.

CDR3 nucleotides: TGTGCCAGCTCAGGGCCGACAGGGGAAGTCATCAATGAGCAGTTCTTC. It is translated as CASSGPTGEVINEQFF. V usage is TRBV18 and J usage is TRBJ2-1, with TRBD1 identical over 8 bases. V shed 5 bases, J shed 6 bases, and the junction held 12 bases outside the gene matches. Germline V gene lookup returns CDR1 KGHSH and CDR2 LQKENI. CDR3 length: 16 amino acids.

The genes are TRBV7-2 and TRBJ2-1; possibly TRBD2 for D (7 bases). V dropped 1 base and J dropped 7 bases, with 23 bases sitting between them. The CDR3 covers 18 residues. CDR1 SGHTA and CDR2 FQGNSA come from the germline V gene. The CDR3: CASSLEGRGVGKLNEQFF. The CDR3 nucleotides are TGTGCCAGCAGCTTAGAGGGGAGGGGGGTAGGAAAATTGAATGAGCAGTTCTTC.